The rows below give T cell receptor beta chains drawn from one sample of a study of blood T cells in healthy people across ages. One entry per CDR3 protein, called by TCRdb with MiXCR from the 5' RACE reads. The profile covers approximately 1.5 million distinct CDR3 sequences, with about 32% appearing a single time and 11% taken by the ten largest. Sequenced: blood. The receptors were gathered from a woman aged 25 to 39 in good health. Both conserved end residues are part of each CDR3. A D gene is named only where the DNA matches it firmly. A clone size is listed for some rows: how often the clone was seen (once, few, many), or a class if it is expanded.

CDR3nt: TGCAGTGCTACCCCCCCAGGGGGAGTCGGGGATGAGCAGTTCTTC
CDR3aa: CSATPPGGVGDEQFF
j_gene: TRBJ2-1
d_gene: TRBD1
v_gene: TRBV20-1
abundance: NA

CDR3nt: TGTGCCAGCAGTGAATATCCCCCCGGAAGGGGAAAAGAGACCCAGTACTTC
CDR3aa: CASSEYPPGRGKETQYF
j_gene: TRBJ2-5
d_gene: NA
v_gene: TRBV25-1
abundance: NA

CDR3nt: TGTGCCAGCAGTCGTGGAGGGATTGGTTCTGGGGCCAACGTCCTGACTTTC
CDR3aa: CASSRGGIGSGANVLTF
j_gene: TRBJ2-6
d_gene: NA
v_gene: TRBV6-1
abundance: few

CDR3nt: TGTGCCAGCTTTGCGGGACCGACGTTAGAGACCCAGTACTTC
CDR3aa: CASFAGPTLETQYF
j_gene: TRBJ2-5
d_gene: NA
v_gene: TRBV2
abundance: few

CDR3nt: TGCGCCAGCAGCCCCTATGGATCGGGAGGCTACACCTTC
CDR3aa: CASSPYGSGGYTF
j_gene: TRBJ1-2
d_gene: NA
v_gene: TRBV4-1
abundance: NA

CDR3nt: TGTGCCAGCAGCCTGACAGGGATAGGAAATCAGCCCCAGCATTTT
CDR3aa: CASSLTGIGNQPQHF
j_gene: TRBJ1-5
d_gene: TRBD1
v_gene: TRBV12-3/TRBV12-4
abundance: NA

CDR3nt: TGTGCCAGCGGCCTCCCGGCAGGCGGGAGTTCAGGTGAGCAGTTCTTC
CDR3aa: CASGLPAGGSSGEQFF
j_gene: TRBJ2-1
d_gene: TRBD2
v_gene: TRBV3-1
abundance: NA

CDR3nt: TGCAGCGTTGAAGACGGGCTAGCAGGGCAGTACTTC
CDR3aa: CSVEDGLAGQYF
j_gene: TRBJ2-7
d_gene: NA
v_gene: TRBV29-1
abundance: many

CDR3nt: TGTGCCAGCAGACAAGCGGGACTCGACACTGAAGCTTTCTTT
CDR3aa: CASRQAGLDTEAFF
j_gene: TRBJ1-1
d_gene: NA
v_gene: TRBV3-1
abundance: few

CDR3nt: TGTGCCACCAGCAGACGAATCGGGCAGCCCCAGCATTTT
CDR3aa: CATSRRIGQPQHF
j_gene: TRBJ1-5
d_gene: NA
v_gene: TRBV15
abundance: NA

CDR3nt: TGCGCCAGCAGCTTTGGAGTAGCGGGAGGTCAAGAGACCCAGTACTTC
CDR3aa: CASSFGVAGGQETQYF
j_gene: TRBJ2-5
d_gene: TRBD2
v_gene: TRBV5-1
abundance: many

CDR3nt: TGTGCCAGCAGTTTGCTAGCGGGAGAGGTACTTAATGAGCAGTTCTTC
CDR3aa: CASSLLAGEVLNEQFF
j_gene: TRBJ2-1
d_gene: TRBD2
v_gene: TRBV12-3/TRBV12-4
abundance: few

CDR3nt: TGCGCCAGCAGCACGGACAGGGCGAACAATGAGCAGTTCTTC
CDR3aa: CASSTDRANNEQFF
j_gene: TRBJ2-1
d_gene: TRBD1
v_gene: TRBV5-1
abundance: NA

CDR3nt: TGTGCCAGCAGCTTGTGGCGACTGACAGGGAACGGGCAGTACTTC
CDR3aa: CASSLWRLTGNGQYF
j_gene: TRBJ2-5
d_gene: TRBD1
v_gene: TRBV5-5
abundance: NA

CDR3nt: TGTGCCAGCAGTTTTACTAGCGGAAATGAGCAGTTCTTC
CDR3aa: CASSFTSGNEQFF
j_gene: TRBJ2-1
d_gene: TRBD2
v_gene: TRBV27
abundance: many

CDR3nt: TGCAGTGCCCCTTTAGCGGGGACTTCCTACGAGCAGTACTTC
CDR3aa: CSAPLAGTSYEQYF
j_gene: TRBJ2-7
d_gene: TRBD2
v_gene: TRBV20-1
abundance: once

CDR3nt: TGTGCCAGCAGCACCCCGACTAGCGGGAGAAAGGCAGGGTCCTACGAGCAGTACTTC
CDR3aa: CASSTPTSGRKAGSYEQYF
j_gene: TRBJ2-7
d_gene: NA
v_gene: TRBV21-1
abundance: few

CDR3nt: TGTGCCAGCAGCCACGAGGGTTGGGGGACTGAAGCTTTCTTT
CDR3aa: CASSHEGWGTEAFF
j_gene: TRBJ1-1
d_gene: NA
v_gene: TRBV3-1
abundance: once

CDR3nt: TGTGCCAGCAGGTCCAGTTTTAACTATGGCTACACCTTC
CDR3aa: CASRSSFNYGYTF
j_gene: TRBJ1-2
d_gene: NA
v_gene: TRBV28
abundance: NA

CDR3nt: TGTGCCTGGAGTACCATCCTCGGGCTCTCCTACGAGCAGTACTTC
CDR3aa: CAWSTILGLSYEQYF
j_gene: TRBJ2-7
d_gene: NA
v_gene: TRBV30
abundance: NA

CDR3nt: TGTGCCAGCAGATACTCGGAAGGGACCCAGTACTTC
CDR3aa: CASRYSEGTQYF
j_gene: TRBJ2-5
d_gene: NA
v_gene: TRBV3-1
abundance: NA

CDR3nt: TGTGCCTGGAGTGTACGCCCCACCGGGGAGCTGTTTTTT
CDR3aa: CAWSVRPTGELFF
j_gene: TRBJ2-2
d_gene: NA
v_gene: TRBV30
abundance: NA

CDR3nt: TGCAGTGCTGAAGTAGGGGGGGGGTGGTCCCAGTACTTC
CDR3aa: CSAEVGGGWSQYF
j_gene: TRBJ2-5
d_gene: NA
v_gene: TRBV20-1
abundance: NA

CDR3nt: TGCAGTGCCGAGGGGCTAGCGCCCCACGAGCAGTACTTC
CDR3aa: CSAEGLAPHEQYF
j_gene: TRBJ2-7
d_gene: NA
v_gene: TRBV20-1
abundance: few

CDR3nt: TGTGCCAGCAGTTTACGTATGGGTAGTTCGGCCCAGTACTTC
CDR3aa: CASSLRMGSSAQYF
j_gene: TRBJ2-5
d_gene: NA
v_gene: TRBV28
abundance: NA

CDR3nt: TGCAGTGCGAGGGACACGGGACAAGGTGAAAAACTGTTTTTT
CDR3aa: CSARDTGQGEKLFF
j_gene: TRBJ1-4
d_gene: NA
v_gene: TRBV20-1
abundance: NA

CDR3nt: TGTGCCAGCAGCAACAGGGGATACTACGAGCAGTACTTC
CDR3aa: CASSNRGYYEQYF
j_gene: TRBJ2-7
d_gene: TRBD1
v_gene: TRBV3-1
abundance: NA

CDR3nt: TGTGCCAGCTCAGCATCGGGGGAGCCCTATGGCTACACCTTC
CDR3aa: CASSASGEPYGYTF
j_gene: TRBJ1-2
d_gene: NA
v_gene: TRBV18
abundance: NA

CDR3nt: TGCGCCAGCAGCCGGTGGACAGCGACCAACCTAAATGAAAAACTGTTTTTT
CDR3aa: CASSRWTATNLNEKLFF
j_gene: TRBJ1-4
d_gene: NA
v_gene: TRBV4-1
abundance: NA

CDR3nt: TGTGCCAGCAGCTTGTGGGACAGCCGTCAAGAGACCCAGTACTTC
CDR3aa: CASSLWDSRQETQYF
j_gene: TRBJ2-5
d_gene: TRBD1
v_gene: TRBV5-5
abundance: NA

CDR3nt: TGTGCCAGCAGCTTGCGGGGACTAGCGGGCACAGATACGCAGTATTTT
CDR3aa: CASSLRGLAGTDTQYF
j_gene: TRBJ2-3
d_gene: TRBD2
v_gene: TRBV7-8
abundance: few

CDR3nt: TGTGCCAGCAGTGGGTGGGTGAAGGATACGCAGTATTTT
CDR3aa: CASSGWVKDTQYF
j_gene: TRBJ2-3
d_gene: NA
v_gene: TRBV2
abundance: few

CDR3nt: TGTGCCAGCAGCCGGGTAGGAGTGAACACTGAAGCTTTCTTT
CDR3aa: CASSRVGVNTEAFF
j_gene: TRBJ1-1
d_gene: NA
v_gene: TRBV3-1
abundance: NA

CDR3nt: TGTGCCAGCAGCGTACGGGGGAATTTAGATAACGAGCAGTACTTC
CDR3aa: CASSVRGNLDNEQYF
j_gene: TRBJ2-7
d_gene: NA
v_gene: TRBV9
abundance: NA

CDR3nt: TGTGCCAGCATGCAGGACGGGGATAGCAATCAGCCCCAGCATTTT
CDR3aa: CASMQDGDSNQPQHF
j_gene: TRBJ1-5
d_gene: NA
v_gene: TRBV2
abundance: NA

CDR3nt: TGCGCCAGCAGCGCGGGAGTATACACCGGGGAGCTGTTTTTT
CDR3aa: CASSAGVYTGELFF
j_gene: TRBJ2-2
d_gene: TRBD2
v_gene: TRBV5-1
abundance: few

CDR3nt: TGTGCCAGCAGTGCTTCCTGGACTGTTTACAATGAGCAGTTCTTC
CDR3aa: CASSASWTVYNEQFF
j_gene: TRBJ2-1
d_gene: NA
v_gene: TRBV6-5
abundance: few

CDR3nt: TGCGCCAGCAGCCCCTCACACCCGACAGGGCCCCTAACTGACTCTGGGGCCAACGTCCTGACTTTC
CDR3aa: CASSPSHPTGPLTDSGANVLTF
j_gene: TRBJ2-6
d_gene: TRBD1
v_gene: TRBV5-1
abundance: NA

CDR3nt: TGTGCCAGCAGTTACGCAGGGGGCTTTGAGCAGTTCTTC
CDR3aa: CASSYAGGFEQFF
j_gene: TRBJ2-1
d_gene: TRBD1
v_gene: TRBV6-5
abundance: few

CDR3nt: TGTGCCAGCAGCCTAAATCCGGGGGTTAATTCACCCCTCCACTTT
CDR3aa: CASSLNPGVNSPLHF
j_gene: TRBJ1-6
d_gene: NA
v_gene: TRBV3-1
abundance: NA

CDR3nt: TGCGCCAGCAGTGAGTCTTCCGGGACACCTAAAGCTAACTTAGCCAAAAACATTCAGTACTTC
CDR3aa: CASSESSGTPKANLAKNIQYF
j_gene: TRBJ2-4
d_gene: NA
v_gene: TRBV10-2
abundance: NA

CDR3nt: TGTGCCAGCAGCTTCGATGGACAGGGGCCGCGCGGCCAGCCCCAGCATTTT
CDR3aa: CASSFDGQGPRGQPQHF
j_gene: TRBJ1-5
d_gene: TRBD1
v_gene: TRBV7-9
abundance: few

CDR3nt: TGTGCCAGCAGTCCACCCGGGGCTATACCTATCTATGAGCAGTACTTC
CDR3aa: CASSPPGAIPIYEQYF
j_gene: TRBJ2-5
d_gene: NA
v_gene: TRBV28
abundance: NA

CDR3nt: TGCAGTGCTAGAGATGGGACGCGGGAGTTAGGCAATGAGCAGTTCTTC
CDR3aa: CSARDGTRELGNEQFF
j_gene: TRBJ2-1
d_gene: TRBD2
v_gene: TRBV20-1
abundance: NA

CDR3nt: TGTGCCAGCAAGTGGAACACCGGGGAGCTGTTTTTT
CDR3aa: CASKWNTGELFF
j_gene: TRBJ2-2
d_gene: NA
v_gene: TRBV11-2
abundance: many

CDR3nt: TGTGCCAGCAGCTTGACCAACGGACAGGGTGATGAAAAACTGTTTTTT
CDR3aa: CASSLTNGQGDEKLFF
j_gene: TRBJ1-4
d_gene: TRBD1
v_gene: TRBV11-1
abundance: few

CDR3nt: TGCAGTGCCACCGCAGTTGATGGCTACACCTTC
CDR3aa: CSATAVDGYTF
j_gene: TRBJ1-2
d_gene: NA
v_gene: TRBV20-1
abundance: few

CDR3nt: TGTGCCAGCAGCGTGGCGCGGTTTAATCAGCCCCAGCATTTT
CDR3aa: CASSVARFNQPQHF
j_gene: TRBJ1-5
d_gene: NA
v_gene: TRBV7-2
abundance: NA

CDR3nt: TGTGCCAGCAGCTTAGGATGGGCCGGGACAGGGAGTCTCGAGCAGTACTTC
CDR3aa: CASSLGWAGTGSLEQYF
j_gene: TRBJ2-7
d_gene: TRBD1
v_gene: TRBV11-2
abundance: NA

CDR3nt: TGTGCCAGCAGTTACCTAGGACAGGGGGGAACTGAAGCTTTCTTT
CDR3aa: CASSYLGQGGTEAFF
j_gene: TRBJ1-1
d_gene: TRBD1
v_gene: TRBV6-6
abundance: few

CDR3nt: TGTGCCAGCAGTTTTGTCGCAGGGTCGTACCAAGAGACCCAGTACTTC
CDR3aa: CASSFVAGSYQETQYF
j_gene: TRBJ2-5
d_gene: NA
v_gene: TRBV28
abundance: many

CDR3nt: TGCGCCAGCAGCTCGACAGAGAACCCCTTTACAGATACGCAGTATTTT
CDR3aa: CASSSTENPFTDTQYF
j_gene: TRBJ2-3
d_gene: NA
v_gene: TRBV5-1
abundance: few

CDR3nt: TGCGCCAGCAGCCAACTAGCGGGAGCTAGGAATGAGCAGTTCTTC
CDR3aa: CASSQLAGARNEQFF
j_gene: TRBJ2-1
d_gene: TRBD2
v_gene: TRBV4-1
abundance: few

CDR3nt: TGTGCCAGCGCACGGGGGGAACAAGAGACCCAGTACTTC
CDR3aa: CASARGEQETQYF
j_gene: TRBJ2-5
d_gene: TRBD2
v_gene: TRBV28
abundance: NA

CDR3nt: TGTGCCAGACGTGACATCGGCGGGGGCACAGATACGCAGTATTTT
CDR3aa: CARRDIGGGTDTQYF
j_gene: TRBJ2-3
d_gene: NA
v_gene: TRBV6-1
abundance: few

CDR3nt: TGTGCCAGCCCGACAGTCCTCGGGACCCAGTACTTC
CDR3aa: CASPTVLGTQYF
j_gene: TRBJ2-5
d_gene: NA
v_gene: TRBV18
abundance: NA

CDR3nt: TGCGCCAGCAGCCAAAAAAAGCTCCAGGGTCCTAACTATGGCTACACCTTC
CDR3aa: CASSQKKLQGPNYGYTF
j_gene: TRBJ1-2
d_gene: NA
v_gene: TRBV4-1
abundance: few

CDR3nt: TGCGCCAGCAGCTTGGAGCTTTATCAGCCCCAGCATTTT
CDR3aa: CASSLELYQPQHF
j_gene: TRBJ1-5
d_gene: NA
v_gene: TRBV5-1
abundance: few

CDR3nt: TGTGCCAGCAGTTTCGACGTCGAGCAGACCCAGTACTTC
CDR3aa: CASSFDVEQTQYF
j_gene: TRBJ2-5
d_gene: NA
v_gene: TRBV27
abundance: once

CDR3nt: TGTGCCAGCAGTCCCCGGGACAGTAGGAACACTGAAGCTTTCTTT
CDR3aa: CASSPRDSRNTEAFF
j_gene: TRBJ1-1
d_gene: TRBD1
v_gene: TRBV6-1
abundance: NA